The clone carrying this T cell receptor (beta chain) was picked up a small number of times. Its target is unknown. Trimming cost V 6 bases and J 1 base, with 18 bases left between them. The CDR3 spans 16 residues. Germline V gene sequence: CDR1 ENHRY, CDR2 SYGVKD. The data were taken from a study of beta chain features in type 1 diabetes. Study at large: Age, gender and cell yields were similar between patients and healthy donors.

Broader study findings: Comparison showed that naive, central memory and Treg TCRB repertoires appeared more similar among patients than among healthy donors. Patients with type 1 diabetes showed fewer VDJ junction insertions and more deletions.

Since all of the isolated RNA was reverse transcribed, expressed TCRB transcripts were what got sequenced. TCRdb keeps only in-frame clones here, not all; method: immunoSEQ multiplex PCR. Of about 620,000 clones listed, 15% to 18% are singletons. This chain joins TRBV10-3 and TRBJ2-5, with D tentatively TRBD2 (6 bases). Material: naive CD4+ T cells from blood. This clonotype was sampled from a man between 18 and 35 years old in good health. The CDR3 nucleotides are TGTGCCATCAGCGGGGGACGGCCCTCGTTCCAAGAGACCCAGTACTTC. Translating it yields CAISGGRPSFQETQYF.